This T cell receptor (beta chain) was captured in a study of T cell responses to AZD1222 COVID-19 vaccine. Study-level points and caveats: Distributed over spike, vaccine-associated CD4 TCRs predominated at 160-218 and 743-854. Females outnumbered males among donors, who were mostly white British; clonal diversity was possibly underestimated.

Comment on this clone: Its antigen is not known.

The protocol was immunoSEQ multiplex PCR, while the TCRdb copy is restricted to in-frame clones and leaves out a portion. The table lists 130,000 to 150,000 clones, over 80% of them singletons. There are 13 residues in the CDR3. V was trimmed by 5 bases and J by 7 bases, leaving 9 bases between them. Germline assignment: CDR1 MNHEY and CDR2 SMNVEV (reference sequence). Sequences were derived from peripheral blood, sampled on day 0 of MenACWY control vaccination. The rearrangement uses TRBV27 and TRBJ1-6; D uncertain. This receptor was taken from an adult in good health. CDR3 sequence (DNA): TGTGCCAGCAGTCCCGGACCGAATTCACCCCTCCACTTT. This codes for CASSPGPNSPLHF.